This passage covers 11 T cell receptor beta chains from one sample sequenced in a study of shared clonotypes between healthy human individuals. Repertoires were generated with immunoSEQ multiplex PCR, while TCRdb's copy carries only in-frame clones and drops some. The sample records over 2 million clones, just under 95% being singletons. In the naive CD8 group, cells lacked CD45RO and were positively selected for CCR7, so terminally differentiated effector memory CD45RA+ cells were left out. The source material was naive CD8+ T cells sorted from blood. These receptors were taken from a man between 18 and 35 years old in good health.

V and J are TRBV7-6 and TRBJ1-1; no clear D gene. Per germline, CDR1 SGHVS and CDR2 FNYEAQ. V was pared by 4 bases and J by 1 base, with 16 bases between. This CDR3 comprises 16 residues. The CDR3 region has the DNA TGTGCCAGCAGCTCCCCCGACTCCTCAGGGAACACTGAAGCTTTCTTT. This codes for CASSSPDSSGNTEAFF.

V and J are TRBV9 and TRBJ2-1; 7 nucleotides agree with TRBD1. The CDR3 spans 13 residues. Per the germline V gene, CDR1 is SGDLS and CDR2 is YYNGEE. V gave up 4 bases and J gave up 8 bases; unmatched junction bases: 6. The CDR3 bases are TGTGCCAGCAGCCTGGGGACAGCCGATGAGCAGTTCTTC. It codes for CASSLGTADEQFF.

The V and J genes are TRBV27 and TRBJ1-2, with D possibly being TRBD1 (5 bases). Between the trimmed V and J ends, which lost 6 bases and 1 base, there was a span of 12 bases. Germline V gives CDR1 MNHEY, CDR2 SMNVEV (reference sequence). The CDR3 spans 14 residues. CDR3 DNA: TGTGCCAGCAGAGGGCGGGGGGGTAACTATGGCTACACCTTC. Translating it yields CASRGRGGNYGYTF.

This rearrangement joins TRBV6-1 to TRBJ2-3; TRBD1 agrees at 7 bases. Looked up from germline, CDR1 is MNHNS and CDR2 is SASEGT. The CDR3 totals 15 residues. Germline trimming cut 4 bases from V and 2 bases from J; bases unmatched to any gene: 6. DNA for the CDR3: TGTGCCAGCAGTGGAGGGGACAGTAACACAGATACGCAGTATTTT. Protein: CASSGGDSNTDTQYF.

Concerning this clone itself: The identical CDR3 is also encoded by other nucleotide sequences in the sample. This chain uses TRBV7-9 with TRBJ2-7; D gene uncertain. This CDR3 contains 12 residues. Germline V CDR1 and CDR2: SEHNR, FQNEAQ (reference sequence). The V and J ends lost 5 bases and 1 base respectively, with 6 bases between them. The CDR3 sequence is CASSATSYEQYF. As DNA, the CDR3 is TGTGCCAGCAGCGCGACTTCCTACGAGCAGTACTTC.

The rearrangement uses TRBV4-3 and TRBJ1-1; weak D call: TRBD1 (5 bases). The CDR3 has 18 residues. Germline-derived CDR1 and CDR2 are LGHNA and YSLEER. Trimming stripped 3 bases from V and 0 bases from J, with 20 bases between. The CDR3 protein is CASSQDLGEESLNTEAFF. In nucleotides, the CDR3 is TGCGCCAGCAGCCAGGATTTGGGGGAGGAATCCTTGAACACTGAAGCTTTCTTT.

In DNA, the CDR3 is TGCGCCAGCAGCCGGGGGGAAGGCACAGATACGCAGTATTTT. Protein product: CASSRGEGTDTQYF. The chain links TRBV5-1 to TRBJ2-3, with 7 bases fitting TRBD2. Looked up from germline, CDR1 is SGHRS and CDR2 is YFSETQ. The V segment lost 4 bases and the J segment 1 base; nucleotides outside the gene matches: 3. This CDR3 comprises 14 residues.

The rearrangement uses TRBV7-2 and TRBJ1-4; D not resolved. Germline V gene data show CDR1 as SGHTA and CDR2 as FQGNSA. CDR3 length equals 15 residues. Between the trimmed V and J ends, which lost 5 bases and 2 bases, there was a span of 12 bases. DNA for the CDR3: TGTGCCAGCAGCCTTAGGGTTGCTACTAATGAAAAACTGTTTTTT. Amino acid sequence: CASSLRVATNEKLFF. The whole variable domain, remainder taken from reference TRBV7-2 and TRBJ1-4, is GAGVSQSPSNKVTEKGKDVELRCDPISGHTALYWYRQSLGQGLEFLIYFQGNSAPDKSGLPSDRFSAERTGGSVSTLTIQRTQQEDSAVYLCASSLRVATNEKLFFGSGTQLSVL.

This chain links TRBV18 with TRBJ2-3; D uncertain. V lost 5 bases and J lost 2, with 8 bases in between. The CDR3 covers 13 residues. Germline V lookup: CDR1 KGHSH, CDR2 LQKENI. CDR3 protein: CASSGYPTDTQYF. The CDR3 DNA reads TGTGCCAGCTCAGGTTACCCCACAGATACGCAGTATTTT.

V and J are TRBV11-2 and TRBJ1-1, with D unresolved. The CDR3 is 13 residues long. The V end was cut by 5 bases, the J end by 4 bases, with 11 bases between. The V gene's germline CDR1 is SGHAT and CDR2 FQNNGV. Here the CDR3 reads CASSPSARTEAFF. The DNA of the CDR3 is TGTGCCAGCAGCCCCAGTGCCCGCACTGAAGCTTTCTTT.

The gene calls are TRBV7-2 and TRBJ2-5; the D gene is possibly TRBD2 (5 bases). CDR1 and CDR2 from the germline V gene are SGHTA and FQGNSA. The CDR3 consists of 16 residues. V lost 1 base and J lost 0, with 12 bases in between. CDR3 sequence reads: CASSLGPRLHQETQYF. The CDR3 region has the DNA TGTGCCAGCAGCTTAGGCCCGAGACTACACCAAGAGACCCAGTACTTC.